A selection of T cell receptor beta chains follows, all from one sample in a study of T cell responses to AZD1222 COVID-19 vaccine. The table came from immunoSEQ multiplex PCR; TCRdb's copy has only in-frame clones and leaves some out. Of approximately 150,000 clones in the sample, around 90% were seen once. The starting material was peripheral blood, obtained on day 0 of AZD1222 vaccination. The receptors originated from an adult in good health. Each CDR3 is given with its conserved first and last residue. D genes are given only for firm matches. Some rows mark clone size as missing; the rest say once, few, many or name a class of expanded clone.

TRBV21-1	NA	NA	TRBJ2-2	TGTGCCAGCAGCCCTATGGGCAGGGGGCCCCGGCTAGGGGAGCTGTTTTTT	CASSPMGRGPRLGELFF
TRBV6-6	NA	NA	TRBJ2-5	TGTGCCAGCAGTTACTCCCCTAGCGACCAAGAGACCCAGTACTTC	CASSYSPSDQETQYF
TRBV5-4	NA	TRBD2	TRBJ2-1	TGTGCCAGCAGCTTTGGAGGGACTAGCGTCAAAAATGAGCAGTTCTTC	CASSFGGTSVKNEQFF
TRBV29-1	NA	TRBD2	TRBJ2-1	TGCAGCGCCGGGACTAGCGGGAGGGCCCCATGGAAGTTCTTC	CSAGTSGRAPWKFF
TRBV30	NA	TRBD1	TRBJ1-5	TGTGCCTGGAGTACCGGACAGGCCAGTCAGCCCCAGCATTTT	CAWSTGQASQPQHF
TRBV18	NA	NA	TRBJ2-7	TGTGCCAGCTCACCGGATCTCGATTCGAACTACGAGCAGTACTTC	CASSPDLDSNYEQYF
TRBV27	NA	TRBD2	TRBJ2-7	TGTGCCAGCAGTCCCGGCGGTAGCGGGAGGTCCTACGAGCAGTACTTC	CASSPGGSGRSYEQYF
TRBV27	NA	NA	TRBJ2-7	TGTGCCAGCAGTTTATCGATGGGGTACGAGCAGTACTTC	CASSLSMGYEQYF
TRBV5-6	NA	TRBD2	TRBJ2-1	TGTGCCAGCAGCTTGGACCGCGGGAGGCTGTACAATGAGCAGTTCTTC	CASSLDRGRLYNEQFF
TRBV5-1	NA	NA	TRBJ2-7	TGCGCCAGCAGCATCGGGACAAACATCTACGAGCAGTACTTC	CASSIGTNIYEQYF
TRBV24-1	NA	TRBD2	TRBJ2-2	TGTGCCACCAGTGGGGTGAGCGGGAGGCCGAACACCGGGGAGCTGTTTTTT	CATSGVSGRPNTGELFF
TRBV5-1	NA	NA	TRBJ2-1	TGCGCCAGCAGCTTGGACAGATACAATGAGCAGTTCTTC	CASSLDRYNEQFF
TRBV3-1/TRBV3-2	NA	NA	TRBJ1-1	TGTGCCAGCAGCCTCCGAGGGGTTTGGACTGAAGCTTTCTTT	CASSLRGVWTEAFF
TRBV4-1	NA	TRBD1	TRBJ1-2	TGCGCCAGCAGCCAAGATCGAACAGGGGGAGGCTACACCTTC	CASSQDRTGGGYTF
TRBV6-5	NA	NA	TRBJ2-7	TGTGCCAGCGGGCCCTTTGGGTACGAGCAGTACTTC	CASGPFGYEQYF
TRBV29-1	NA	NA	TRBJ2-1	TGCAGCGTTGGGGCAGGGCAGTTCTTC	CSVGAGQFF
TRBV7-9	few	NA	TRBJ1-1	TGTGCCAGCAGCTTAGGTGAGGGGAGAGCTTTCTTT	CASSLGEGRAFF
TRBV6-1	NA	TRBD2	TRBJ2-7	TGTGCCAGCAGTGAAAGGTCGGGACTAGCGGGAGCACACGAGCAGTACTTC	CASSERSGLAGAHEQYF
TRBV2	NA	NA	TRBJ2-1	TGTGCCAGCAGTGCCAGGTACGGGCTAGAGCTGTCCTACAATGAGCAGTTCTTC	CASSARYGLELSYNEQFF
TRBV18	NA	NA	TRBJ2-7	TGTGCCAGCTCTCCACGAGACAAAAACCACGAGCAGTACTTC	CASSPRDKNHEQYF
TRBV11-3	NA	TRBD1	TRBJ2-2	TGTGCCAGCAGCCCTGACAGGGGGGACACCGGGGAGCTGTTTTTT	CASSPDRGDTGELFF
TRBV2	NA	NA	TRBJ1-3	TGTGCCAGCCATCGGACACTGGGAAACACCATATATTTT	CASHRTLGNTIYF
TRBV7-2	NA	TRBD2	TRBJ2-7	TGTGCCAGCAGCCAGGGACTAGCGGGGACCTACGAGCAGTACTTC	CASSQGLAGTYEQYF
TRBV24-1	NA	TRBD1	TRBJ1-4	TGTGCCACCCCCCACGACAGGGGGCTAGCTAATGAAAAACTGTTTTTT	CATPHDRGLANEKLFF
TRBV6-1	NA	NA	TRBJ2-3	TGTGCCAGCAGTGAAGGGGGACTTATCACAGATACGCAGTATTTT	CASSEGGLITDTQYF
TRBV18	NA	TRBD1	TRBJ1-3	TGTGCCAGCTCACCATCCGGACAGGCATCAGGAAACACCATATATTTT	CASSPSGQASGNTIYF
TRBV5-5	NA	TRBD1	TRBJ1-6	TGTGCCAGCAGCTGGACAGGGGGAGGGTCACCCCTCCACTTT	CASSWTGGGSPLHF
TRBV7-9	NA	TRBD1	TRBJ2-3	TGTGCCAGCAGTACCCTTCCAGGGGGCACTGTTAGGGGTACGCAGTATTTT	CASSTLPGGTVRGTQYF
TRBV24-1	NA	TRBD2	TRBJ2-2	TGTGCCACCAGTGATGCTAGCGGGAGGAACACCGGGGAGCTGTTTTTT	CATSDASGRNTGELFF
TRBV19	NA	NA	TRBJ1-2	TGTGCCAGTAGTATAGGGTTGCGGTTGGGAAACTATGGCTACACCTTC	CASSIGLRLGNYGYTF
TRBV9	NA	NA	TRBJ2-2	TGTGCCAGCAGCGTAGACGGAGCGATTAACACCGGGGAGCTGTTTTTT	CASSVDGAINTGELFF
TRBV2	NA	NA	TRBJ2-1	TGTGCCAGCAGTCTCGGCGGGCGGTCCTACAATGAGCAGTTCTTC	CASSLGGRSYNEQFF
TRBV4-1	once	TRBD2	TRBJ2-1	TGCGCCAGCAGCCAAGGCGGCGGGAGGGCAGGCAATGAGCAGTTCTTC	CASSQGGGRAGNEQFF
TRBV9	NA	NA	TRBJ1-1	TGTGCCAGCAGCGTAGGCCTCCAGGCCACTGAAGCTTTCTTT	CASSVGLQATEAFF
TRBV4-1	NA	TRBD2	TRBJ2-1	TGCGCCAGCAGCCACCCTAGGTGGTCCGGGAGGCAATACAATGAGCAGTTCTTC	CASSHPRWSGRQYNEQFF
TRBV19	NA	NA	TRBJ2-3	TGTGCCAGTAGTCCCACCTCTAGCACAGATACGCAGTATTTT	CASSPTSSTDTQYF
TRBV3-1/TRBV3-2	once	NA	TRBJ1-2	TGTGCCAGCAGGGGGGGTAACTATGGCTACACCTTC	CASRGGNYGYTF
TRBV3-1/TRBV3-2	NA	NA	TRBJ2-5	TGTGCCAGCAGCCAAGGCGTCAAGCGAGAAGAGACCCAGTACTTC	CASSQGVKREETQYF
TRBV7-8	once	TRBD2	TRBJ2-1	TGTGCCAGCAGCTTAGAAACGGGAGGGATTTACAATGAGCAGTTCTTC	CASSLETGGIYNEQFF
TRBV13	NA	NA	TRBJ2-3	TGTGCCAGCAGCTTAGAGCGAGATACGCAGTATTTT	CASSLERDTQYF
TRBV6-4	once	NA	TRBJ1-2	TGTGCCAGCAGCCCCGGTGGGGGGACTAACTATGGCTACACCTTC	CASSPGGGTNYGYTF
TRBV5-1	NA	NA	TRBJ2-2	TGCGCCAGCAGCCCCGGGGACACCGGGGAGCTGTTTTTT	CASSPGDTGELFF
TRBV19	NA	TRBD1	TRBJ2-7	TGTGCCAGTAGTCCGGGACAGGGGGCAGCCTACGAGCAGTACTTC	CASSPGQGAAYEQYF
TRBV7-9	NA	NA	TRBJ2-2	TGTGCCAGCAGCTTAGGGGAGCCCGGGGAGCTGTTTTTT	CASSLGEPGELFF
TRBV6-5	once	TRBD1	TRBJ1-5	TGTGCCAGCAGTCGGGACAGGGAGAGCAATCAGCCCCAGCATTTT	CASSRDRESNQPQHF
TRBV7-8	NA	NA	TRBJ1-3	TGTGCCAGCAGCTTACAGTCAGCCCACTCTGGAAACACCATATATTTT	CASSLQSAHSGNTIYF
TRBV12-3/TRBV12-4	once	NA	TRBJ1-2	TGTGCCAGCAGTTTGGACTCAGGTGGCTACACCTTC	CASSLDSGGYTF